These 14 T cell receptor beta chains came from one sample sequenced in a study of blood T cells in healthy people across ages. The authors ran a second PCR of about 6 to 11 cycles using a sample-barcoded 5' primer and a J-beta primer mix. TCRdb re-analysed the 5' RACE reads in MiXCR, keeping a single row per CDR3 protein. The table shows more than 750,000 distinct CDR3 sequences, with around 29% occurring only once. These data are also associated with another study on T cells of mothers and their children.

Sequenced material: blood. These TCRs come from a woman aged 40 to 50 in good health.

In its sample, this clonotype was seen many times. The J gene is TRBJ2-7, the V gene TRBV19; D call uncertain. CDR1 is LNHDA and CDR2 is SQIVND in the germline V gene (reference sequence). The CDR3 totals 11 residues. Trimming shortened V by 10 bases and J by 9 bases, and 16 bases separated the two germline ends. This chain's CDR3 is CATGYRDAQYF. The CDR3 DNA follows: TGTGCCACCGGATATAGGGATGCGCAGTACTTC.

This clonotype came up many times. The V and J genes are TRBV5-1 and TRBJ1-5, with 8 nucleotides matching TRBD1. Per germline, CDR1 SGHRS and CDR2 YFSETQ. The CDR3 is 14 amino acids. The junction had 7 bases not matched to a gene; V was cut back by 4 bases and J by 7 bases. The chain's CDR3 is CASSPGQGRQPQHF. As DNA, the CDR3 is TGCGCCAGCAGCCCCGGACAGGGTCGGCAGCCCCAGCATTTT. Complete variable domain (other parts from reference TRBV5-1 and TRBJ1-5): KAGVTQTPRYLIKTRGQQVTLSCSPISGHRSVSWYQQTPGQGLQFLFEYFSETQRNKGNFPGRFSGRQFSNSRSEMNVSTLELGDSALYLCASSPGQGRQPQHFGDGTRLSIL.

This clonotype was observed a handful of times. The V call is TRBV28, the J call TRBJ2-5; the D call may be TRBD1 or TRBD2 (6 bases each). This CDR3 has 14 residues. Germline CDR1 MDHEN, CDR2 SYDVKM. With 6 bases removed from V and 3 bases from J, the gap between germline ends came to 14 bases. CDR3 residues: CASRNRGPEETQYF. CDR3 coding DNA: TGTGCCAGCAGGAACCGGGGGCCGGAAGAGACCCAGTACTTC. Combining the CDR3 with reference TRBV28 and TRBJ2-5 gives the whole variable domain DVKVTQSSRYLVKRTGEKVFLECVQDMDHENMFWYRQDPGLGLRLIYFSYDVKMKEKGDIPEGYSVSREKKERFSLILESASTNQTSMYLCASRNRGPEETQYFGPGTRLLVL.

V usage is TRBV12-3 or TRBV12-4 and J usage is TRBJ1-3, with 7 bases matching TRBD1. With 5 bases clipped from V and 3 bases from J, the junction kept 4 bases outside the gene matches. CDR3 length equals 14 residues. The CDR3 coding sequence is TGTGCCAGCAGTCCCCGACAGGGTGGAAACACCATATATTTT. This codes for CASSPRQGGNTIYF.

The chain carries TRBV5-1 and TRBJ1-1; weak D call: TRBD1 (5 bases). The length of the CDR3 is 16 residues. Germline lookup yields CDR1 SGHRS and CDR2 YFSETQ. Between the trimmed V and J ends, which lost 2 bases and 0 bases, there was a span of 14 bases. CDR3 protein: CASSFDSTIMNTEAFF. CDR3 coding DNA: TGCGCCAGCAGCTTCGACAGCACCATCATGAACACTGAAGCTTTCTTT.

The chain links TRBV24-1 to TRBJ1-5; no firm D call. In germline, CDR1 is KGHDR, CDR2 SFDVKD. This CDR3 region has 13 residues. V dropped 9 bases and J dropped 4 bases, with 12 bases sitting between them. The CDR3 nucleotides are TGTGCCACCGTTAGCCCCACGAATCAGCCCCAGCATTTT. Translating it yields CATVSPTNQPQHF.

In regard to this clonotype: At one of its ends the junction is not consistent with the germline gene, which may arise from a read error. This sequence joins TRBV6-1 and TRBJ1-2, with 9 bases matching TRBD1. The V gene's germline CDR1 is MNHNS and CDR2 SASEGT. This CDR3 spans 15 amino acids. The CDR3 is CASMDRDRANYDYTF. CDR3 sequence (DNA): TGTGCCAGCATGGATCGGGACAGGGCTAACTATGACTACACCTTC.

This clonotype was picked up a small number of times. This chain links TRBV20-1 with TRBJ2-5; D possibly corresponds to TRBD1 (6 bases). The CDR3 totals 13 residues. V was clipped by 6 bases and J by 5 bases, with 16 bases between them. The germline CDR1 and CDR2 sequences are DFQATT and SNEGSKA (reference sequence). The DNA for the CDR3 is TGCAGTGCGTCCGCAGGGGCGGTGGAGACCCAGTACTTC. It encodes CSASAGAVETQYF.

The chain carries TRBV29-1 and TRBJ2-1; 8 bases match TRBD1. This CDR3 has 15 amino acids. CDR1 and CDR2 (germline): SQVTM, ANQGSEA. Germline trimming cut 5 bases from V and 4 bases from J; bases unmatched to any gene: 10. The CDR3 region has the DNA TGCAGCGTTTCGATTCGAAGGACAGGGTACAATGAGCAGTTCTTC. Translated: CSVSIRRTGYNEQFF.

This clonotype was observed a handful of times. The rearrangement uses TRBV7-3 and TRBJ1-2; 8 nucleotides align to TRBD1. The germline CDR1 and CDR2 sequences are SGHTA and FQGTGA. Trimming at V came to 4 bases and at J to 7 bases, leaving 14 bases not matched to a gene. CDR3 size: 16 residues. For the CDR3, the DNA is TGTGCCAGCAGCTCAACCCCGACAGGGGAGTACGGTGGCTACACCTTC. Protein product: CASSSTPTGEYGGYTF. Variable domain in full (rest from reference TRBV7-3 and TRBJ1-2): GAGVSQTPSNKVTEKGKYVELRCDPISGHTALYWYRQSLGQGPEFLIYFQGTGAADDSGLPNDRFFAVRPEGSVSTLKIQRTERGDSAVYLCASSSTPTGEYGGYTFGSGTRLTVV.

The V gene is TRBV18, the J gene TRBJ1-1, with D perhaps matching TRBD1 (6 bases). Trimming cost V 8 bases and J 0 bases, with 10 bases left between them. This CDR3 has 13 residues. The germline gives CDR1 KGHSH, CDR2 LQKENI. This CDR3 reads CASMGQMNTEAFF. CDR3 in DNA: TGTGCCAGCATGGGACAAATGAACACTGAAGCTTTCTTT.

J is TRBJ2-1 and V is TRBV5-5; 7 bases line up with TRBD1. The V and J ends lost 4 bases and 3 bases, in that order; junction bases with no gene match: 10. This CDR3 comprises 16 residues. Germline assignment: CDR1 SGHKS and CDR2 YYEKEE (reference sequence). CDR3 region: CASSVGETGSYNEQFF. CDR3 bases: TGTGCCAGCAGCGTTGGGGAGACAGGGAGCTACAATGAGCAGTTCTTC.

J is TRBJ2-7 and V is TRBV21-1; TRBD2, the D gene given by the table, was not confirmed from the DNA. TRBV21-1 is listed as a pseudogene. CDR3 length equals 14 residues. The chain's CDR3 is CASSKGTRGYEQYF. CDR3 bases: TGTGCCAGCAGCAAAGGGACTCGGGGCTACGAGCAGTACTTC.

This clonotype was detected only a few times. The chain recombines TRBV9 with TRBJ2-2; D possibly corresponds to TRBD1 (5 bases). In germline, CDR1 is SGDLS, CDR2 YYNGEE. Trimming took off 0 bases at V and 0 bases at J, with 6 bases between the two ends. The CDR3 loop spans 15 amino acids. CDR3 protein: CASSVGGANTGELFF. The DNA of the CDR3 is TGTGCCAGCAGCGTAGGGGGCGCGAACACCGGGGAGCTGTTTTTT.